This T cell receptor beta chain was found in a study of shared T cell receptors in the human thymus. The J segment lost 0 bases and the V segment lost 5 bases, leaving 11 bases of the junction unmatched. There are 19 residues in the CDR3. Germline CDR1 reads LNHDA; CDR2 reads SQIVND (reference sequence). The table came from immunoSEQ multiplex PCR; TCRdb's copy has only in-frame clones and leaves some out. The sample holds some 700,000 clones, approximately 88% seen once. The same data also contributed to another study, on human thymus T cells. That report adds: Obtained as resections during corrective heart surgery, the thymus tissue was then studied. Thymic and blood repertoires seemed to show skewed V and J gene use.

The sample was thymocytes. The receptor was isolated from a boy under two years old with a congenital heart defect. This rearrangement joins TRBV19 to TRBJ2-1; the match to TRBD2 covers 12 bases. CDR3 residues: CASSPPTSGRLSSYNEQFF. The CDR3 DNA is TGTGCCAGTAGTCCGCCCACTAGCGGGAGGCTGAGCTCCTACAATGAGCAGTTCTTC. Looking up the rest from reference TRBV19 and TRBJ2-1 gives the full variable domain: DGGITQSPKYLFRKEGQNVTLSCEQNLNHDAMYWYRQDPGQGLRLIYYSQIVNDFQKGDIAEGYSVSREKKESFPLTVTSAQKNPTAFYLCASSPPTSGRLSSYNEQFFGPGTRLTVL.